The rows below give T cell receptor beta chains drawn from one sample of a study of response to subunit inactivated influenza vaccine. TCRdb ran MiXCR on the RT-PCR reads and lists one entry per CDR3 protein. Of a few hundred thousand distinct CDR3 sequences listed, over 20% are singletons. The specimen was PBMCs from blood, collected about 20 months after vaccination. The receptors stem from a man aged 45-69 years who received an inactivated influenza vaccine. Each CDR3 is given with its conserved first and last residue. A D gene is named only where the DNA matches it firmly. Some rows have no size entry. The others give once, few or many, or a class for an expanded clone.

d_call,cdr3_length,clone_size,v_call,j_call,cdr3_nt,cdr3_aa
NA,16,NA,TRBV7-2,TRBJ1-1,TGTGCCAGCAGCGCCCTTGGCTTGTGGGGGAACACTGAAGCTTTCTTT,CASSALGLWGNTEAFF
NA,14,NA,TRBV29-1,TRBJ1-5,TGCAGCGTTGGAGAGGGCAACGGCAATCAGCCCCAGCATTTT,CSVGEGNGNQPQHF
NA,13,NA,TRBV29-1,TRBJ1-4,TGCAGCGTTGGGGGCAGGGCCAATGAAAAACTGTTTTTT,CSVGGRANEKLFF
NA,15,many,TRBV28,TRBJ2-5,TGTGCCAGCAGTTTGGGAGACCACTCTGGGGAGACCCAGTACTTC,CASSLGDHSGETQYF
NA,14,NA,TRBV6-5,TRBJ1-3,TGTGCCAGCAGTTACATTGTCTCTGGAAACACCATATATTTT,CASSYIVSGNTIYF
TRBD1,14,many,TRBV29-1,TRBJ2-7,TGCAGCGTTGAAGATCGGGACAGCTCCTACGAGCAGTACTTC,CSVEDRDSSYEQYF
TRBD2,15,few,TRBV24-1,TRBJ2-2,TGTGCCACCAGTGATTGGCGGGAGGCCGTCGGGGAGCTGTTTTTT,CATSDWREAVGELFF
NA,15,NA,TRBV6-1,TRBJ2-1,TGTGCCAGCAGCCCCCCCGGAGTGGCCGGCAATGAGCAGTTCTTC,CASSPPGVAGNEQFF
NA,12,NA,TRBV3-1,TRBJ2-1,TGTGCCAGCAGCCAAGGGACCGGGGGCGGTTTCTTC,CASSQGTGGGFF
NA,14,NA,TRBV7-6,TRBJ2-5,TGTGCCAGCAGCTTAGTTCCCGAGGGAGAGACCCAGTACTTC,CASSLVPEGETQYF
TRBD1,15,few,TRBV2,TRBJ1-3,TGTGCCAGCAGTTTACGACAGGGAACTGGAAACACCATATATTTT,CASSLRQGTGNTIYF
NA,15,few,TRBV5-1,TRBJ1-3,TGCGCCAGCAGCCGGGACGGAGACTCTGGAAACACCATATATTTT,CASSRDGDSGNTIYF
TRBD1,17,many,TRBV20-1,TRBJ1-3,TGCAGTGCTAGAGCCGGGACAGGGGGCGTTTCTGGAAACACCATATATTTT,CSARAGTGGVSGNTIYF
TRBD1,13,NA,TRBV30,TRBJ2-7,TGTGCCTGGAGCACCGGGACAGGGGACGAGCAGTACTTC,CAWSTGTGDEQYF
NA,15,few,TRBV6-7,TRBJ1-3,TGTGCCAGCAGTCGAGGCGGGAACTCTGGAAACACCATATATTTT,CASSRGGNSGNTIYF
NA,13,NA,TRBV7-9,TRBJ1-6,TGTGCCAGCAGCTTAGGAAGCTTAACACCCCTCCACTTT,CASSLGSLTPLHF
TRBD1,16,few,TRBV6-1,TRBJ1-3,TGTGCCAGCAGCCTAACTACAGGGGGCAGTGGAAACACCATATATTTT,CASSLTTGGSGNTIYF
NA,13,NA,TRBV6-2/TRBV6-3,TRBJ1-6,TGTGGCGGCCGCCCGGGGGGACCTTCACCCCTCCACTTT,CGGRPGGPSPLHF
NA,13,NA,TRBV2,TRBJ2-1,TGTGCCAGCAGTGAAGGGACCTACAATGAGCAGTTCTTC,CASSEGTYNEQFF
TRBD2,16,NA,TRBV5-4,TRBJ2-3,TGTGCCAGCGGACCAGGAACTAGCGGGGGAACAGATACGCAGTATTTT,CASGPGTSGGTDTQYF
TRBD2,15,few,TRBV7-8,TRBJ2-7,TGTGCCAGCTCCAATGGGGCGGGAGGGTACCACGAGCAGTACTTC,CASSNGAGGYHEQYF
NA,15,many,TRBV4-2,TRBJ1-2,TGTGCCAGCAGCCAAGATCCCGACAGTTTAGAAGGCTACACCTTC,CASSQDPDSLEGYTF
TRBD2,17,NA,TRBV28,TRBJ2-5,TGTGCCAGCAGTTCCCCGGGGAGCGGGGTGGGCTCGGAGACCCAGTACTTC,CASSSPGSGVGSETQYF
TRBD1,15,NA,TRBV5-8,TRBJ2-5,TGTGCCAGCAGCTTTTACAGGGGGCCTGAAGAGACCCAGTACTTC,CASSFYRGPEETQYF
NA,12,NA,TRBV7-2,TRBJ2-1,TGTGCAAAGTTAGGAGGGGGCAATGAGCAGTTCTTC,CAKLGGGNEQFF
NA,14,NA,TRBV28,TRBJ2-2,TGTGCCAGCAGTTTATTAGCATTCAGCAGGGAGCTGTTTTTT,CASSLLAFSRELFF
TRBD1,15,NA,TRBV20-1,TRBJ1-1,TGCAGTGCTAGAATACAGGGGGCGCAGGGCACTGAAGCTTTCTTT,CSARIQGAQGTEAFF
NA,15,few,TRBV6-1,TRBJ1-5,TGTGCCAGCAGGACGGGCCCCGGGTGGAATCAGCCCCAGCATTTT,CASRTGPGWNQPQHF
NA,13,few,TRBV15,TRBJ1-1,TGTGCCACCAGCAGAGATCCGGGGCATGAAGCTTTCTTT,CATSRDPGHEAFF
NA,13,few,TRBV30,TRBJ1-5,TGTGCCTGGAGTATCAGTAGCAATCAGCCCCAGCATTTT,CAWSISSNQPQHF
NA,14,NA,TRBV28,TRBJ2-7,TGTGCCAGCAGTTTATATCCAGTCAACTACGAGCAGTACTTC,CASSLYPVNYEQYF
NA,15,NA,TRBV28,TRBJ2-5,TGTGCCAGCAGTCTTCGTCGTGGGGTGGGGGAGACCCAGTACTTC,CASSLRRGVGETQYF
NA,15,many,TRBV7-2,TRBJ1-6,TGTGCCAGCAGCGTACTCCAGGGGTTTAATTCACCCCTCCACTTT,CASSVLQGFNSPLHF
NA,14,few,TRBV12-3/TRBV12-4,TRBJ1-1,TGTGCCAGCAGTTTAGAGGGGTCCTACACTGAAGCTTTCTTT,CASSLEGSYTEAFF
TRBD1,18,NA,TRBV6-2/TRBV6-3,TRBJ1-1,TGTGCCAGCAGTTACCCGCTTCGCCCCGGACAGGGGGTCGGTGAAGCTTTCTTT,CASSYPLRPGQGVGEAFF
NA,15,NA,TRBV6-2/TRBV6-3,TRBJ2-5,TGTGCCAGCAGTTACCGGGGGCTAGTCCCAGAGACCCAGTACTTC,CASSYRGLVPETQYF
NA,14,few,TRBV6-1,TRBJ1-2,TGTGCCAGCAGTCCAATTCTCGGGAATCGTGGCTACACCTTC,CASSPILGNRGYTF
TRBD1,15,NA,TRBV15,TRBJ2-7,TGTGCCACCAGCAGAGGGACAGGGCCAACCTACGAGCAGTACTTC,CATSRGTGPTYEQYF
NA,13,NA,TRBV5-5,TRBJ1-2,TGTGCCAGCAGCTTGGCAGGGTGGTATGGCTACACCTTC,CASSLAGWYGYTF
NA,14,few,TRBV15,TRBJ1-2,TGCGCCACCAGCAGAGTTTTATCGGACTATGGCTACACCTTC,CATSRVLSDYGYTF
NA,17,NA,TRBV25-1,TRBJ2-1,TGTGCCAGCAGTGACCTACCGGGACGGGTCTCCTACAATGAGCAGTTCTTC,CASSDLPGRVSYNEQFF
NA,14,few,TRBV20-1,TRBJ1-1,TGCAGTGCTGGGGACCCTCGCGGGAACACTGAAGCTTTCTTT,CSAGDPRGNTEAFF
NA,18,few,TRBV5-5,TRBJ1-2,TGTGCCAGCAGCTTTGGCCTTACTGCAACTATAGCTAACTATGGCTACACCTTC,CASSFGLTATIANYGYTF
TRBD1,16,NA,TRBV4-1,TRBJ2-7,TGCGCCAGCAGCCAAGGAGGGGCGAGGGGGCCGTTCGAGCAGTACTTC,CASSQGGARGPFEQYF
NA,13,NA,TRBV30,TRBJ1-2,TGTGCCTGGAGTGTATCCAGGGAACTGGGCTACACCTTC,CAWSVSRELGYTF
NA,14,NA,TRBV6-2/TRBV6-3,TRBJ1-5,TGTGCCAGCAGCCCCGGACACCGCAATCAGCCCCAGCATTTT,CASSPGHRNQPQHF
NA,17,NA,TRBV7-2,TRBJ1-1,TGTGCCAGCACCTTTCCCCAGACAGGATACCCGAACACTGAAGCTTTCTTT,CASTFPQTGYPNTEAFF
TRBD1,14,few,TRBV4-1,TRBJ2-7,TGCGCCAGCAGCCAATCCCAGGGGGCCTACGAGCAGTACTTC,CASSQSQGAYEQYF
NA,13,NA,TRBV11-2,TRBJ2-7,TGTGCCAGCAGCCGCGGTGGCTCCTATGAGCAGTACTTC,CASSRGGSYEQYF
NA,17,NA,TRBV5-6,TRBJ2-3,TGTGCCAGCAGCTTGGAGGGCGTGAGAGAGCTCACAGATACGCAGTATTTT,CASSLEGVRELTDTQYF
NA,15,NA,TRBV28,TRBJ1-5,TGTGCCAGCAGTAGATATCGAGGGGGCAATCAGCCCCAGCATTTT,CASSRYRGGNQPQHF
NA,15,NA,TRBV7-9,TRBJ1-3,TGTGCCAGCAGCCCAGGTGGGCTCTCGGGAAACACCATATATTTT,CASSPGGLSGNTIYF
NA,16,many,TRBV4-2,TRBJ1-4,TGTGCCAGCAGCCAAGATCAATGGTCGGGGAATGAAAAACTGTTTTTT,CASSQDQWSGNEKLFF
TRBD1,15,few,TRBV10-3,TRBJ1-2,TGTGCCATCAGTGAGTCAAGGACAGGGGATTATGGCTACACCTTC,CAISESRTGDYGYTF
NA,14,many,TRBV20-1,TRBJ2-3,TGCAGTGCTAGACCAGGGGCAAGCACAGATACGCAGTATTTT,CSARPGASTDTQYF
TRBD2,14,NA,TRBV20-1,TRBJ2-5,TGCAGTGCTGACCCCGGCGGGAGTTGGAAGACCCAGTACTTC,CSADPGGSWKTQYF
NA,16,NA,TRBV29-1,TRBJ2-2,TGCAGCGTTGAAGTGAGGGACAAAGCGAACACCGGGGAGCTGTTTTTT,CSVEVRDKANTGELFF
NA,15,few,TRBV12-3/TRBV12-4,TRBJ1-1,TGTGCCAGCAGTTTAAGTCAGACCCTGGGGACTGAAGCTTTCTTT,CASSLSQTLGTEAFF
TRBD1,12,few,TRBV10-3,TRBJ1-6,TGTGCCATCAAGACAGGGGACTCACCCCTCCACTTT,CAIKTGDSPLHF
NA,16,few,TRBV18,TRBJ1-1,TGTGCCAGCTCACCAGGCGGGGGAGGTGTGAACACTGAAGCTTTCTTT,CASSPGGGGVNTEAFF